These 27 T cell receptor beta chains were sequenced from one sample in a study of low-dose radiotherapy and immunotherapy resistance in tumors (dated by TCRdb to 2022 to 2024). To make first-strand cDNA, Superscript III was used along with a set of TRAV- and TRBV-specific primers so that both the TCRalpha and TCRbeta chains were covered. TCRs were amplified with Phusion for around 20 PCR cycles, with a constant-region primer paired with the adapter attached to the V primers. The raw public data were reprocessed by TCRdb itself: fastp quality trimming at Q25, MiXCR clonotype calling, in-frame beta chains only. CDR3 protein duplicates are merged, each entry listing the most common genes and DNA. The sample data list 9,500 to 14,000 distinct CDR3 sequences, and roughly half of these were observed just once. The ten largest clonotypes hold more than 8% of the sample. The receptor source for this set is a human donor with advanced metastatic prostate, ovarian, gallbladder or colorectal cancer (not recorded which). This table probably holds off-target reads from a library built for another chain.

This chain links TRBV4-1 with TRBJ2-1; 7 nucleotides line up with TRBD2. The germline V gene encodes CDR1 MGHRA and CDR2 YSYEKL. V dropped 6 bases and J dropped 8; count of bases not matched to a gene: 13. The length of the CDR3 is 15 residues. As DNA, the CDR3 is TGCGCCAGCAGGGGAGGGGCGGGGCCCTTGGATGAGCAGTTCTTC. The encoded protein is CASRGGAGPLDEQFF.

DNA for the CDR3: TGTGCTAGTGGTTTGGTCCTTGGACAGTCCTACGAGCAGTACTTC. It translates to CASGLVLGQSYEQYF. This chain uses TRBV12-5 with TRBJ2-7; a possible D gene is TRBD1 (6 bases). Trimming took 0 bases from V and 1 from J, leaving 10 bases between them. The CDR3 extends over 15 amino acids. Germline V gene lookup returns CDR1 LGHNT and CDR2 FRNRAP.

In its sample, this clonotype was seen a few times. The chain recombines TRBV5-1 with TRBJ2-1, with D perhaps matching TRBD2 (5 bases). The V gene's germline CDR1 is SGHRS and CDR2 YFSETQ. V was trimmed by 0 bases and J by 6 bases, leaving 10 bases between them. The CDR3 is 14 residues long. The CDR3: CASSLERESNEQFF. CDR3 DNA sequence: TGCGCCAGCAGCTTGGAGAGGGAGAGCAATGAGCAGTTCTTC.

The chain combines TRBV5-1 with TRBJ2-1; TRBD1 matches 11 bases. Trimming at V came to 4 bases and at J to 8 bases, leaving 5 bases not matched to a gene. In germline, CDR1 is SGHRS, CDR2 YFSETQ. The CDR3 has 14 amino acids. The CDR3 DNA is TGCGCCAGCAGCCTTGGACAGGGGGCGGATGAGCAGTTCTTC. Translation gives CASSLGQGADEQFF. The full variable domain, with the rest looked up from reference TRBV5-1 and TRBJ2-1, is KAGVTQTPRYLIKTRGQQVTLSCSPISGHRSVSWYQQTPGQGLQFLFEYFSETQRNKGNFPGRFSGRQFSNSRSEMNVSTLELGDSALYLCASSLGQGADEQFFGPGTRLTVL.

The rearrangement joins TRBV30 to TRBJ2-1; D unclear. CDR1 and CDR2 (germline): GTSNPN, SVGIG (reference sequence). This CDR3 comprises 15 residues. V lost 0 bases, J lost 6 bases, and 15 bases lay in between. The CDR3 here is CAWSVRVRGTNEQFF. The CDR3 DNA reads TGTGCCTGGAGTGTACGGGTCCGCGGAACCAATGAGCAGTTCTTC.

The chain employs TRBV28 and TRBJ2-7; D gene unclear. Trimming cost V 1 base and J 2 bases, with 15 bases left between them. The CDR3 sequence is 16 residues long. Germline CDR1 reads MDHEN; CDR2 reads SYDVKM. DNA for the CDR3: TGTGCCAGCAGTTTATCCGGGTACAGCGTACCCTACGAGCAGTACTTC. It codes for CASSLSGYSVPYEQYF.

J is TRBJ1-2 and V is TRBV28, with a weak D call TRBD1 (5 bases). Trimming removed 2 bases at V and 6 bases at J, with 13 bases between. Germline CDR1 MDHEN, CDR2 SYDVKM. The CDR3 is made up of 14 amino acids. CDR3 bases: TGTGCCAGCAGTTTAGGGGCCCCCCGAGATGGCTACACCTTC. Translating it yields CASSLGAPRDGYTF.

This chain joins TRBV12-3 or TRBV12-4 and TRBJ2-5; the D is unclear. The CDR3 is 15 residues long. V was clipped by 1 base and J by 5 bases, with 14 bases between them. CDR3 in DNA: TGTGCCAGCAGTTTAGAGGTGTTGTCTGGGGAGACCCAGTACTTC. Translating gives CASSLEVLSGETQYF.

V usage is TRBV25-1 and J usage is TRBJ1-2; TRBD1 is a possible D gene (6 bases). This CDR3 contains 15 residues. V lost 1 base, J lost 6 bases, and 15 bases lay in between. Per germline, CDR1 MGHDK and CDR2 SYGVNS. The CDR3 DNA reads TGTGCCAGCAGTGAATCCGGAGCGGACAGCAATGGCTACACCTTC. Translation gives CASSESGADSNGYTF.

The V and J genes are TRBV12-3 or TRBV12-4 and TRBJ2-1; the match to TRBD2 covers 13 bases. Trimming cost V 5 bases and J 4 bases; bases outside gene matches: 14. CDR3 length: 19 residues. In DNA form, the CDR3 reads TGTGCCAGCAGTCCAGAGGGCGGGAGACTAGCGGGAGGATACAATGAGCAGTTCTTC. Translated: CASSPEGGRLAGGYNEQFF.

J is TRBJ2-3 and V is TRBV10-3; D uncertain. This CDR3 has 11 residues. Germline lookup yields CDR1 ENHRY and CDR2 SYGVKD. V was clipped by 10 bases and J by 4 bases, with 9 bases between them. The CDR3 DNA reads TGTGCCAGCCTTAACGCAGATACGCAGTATTTT. This codes for CASLNADTQYF.

The rearrangement links TRBV12-3 or TRBV12-4 to TRBJ2-1, with D perhaps matching TRBD1 (6 bases). CDR3 length: 15 residues. Trimming removed 3 bases at V and 7 bases at J, with 16 bases between. In DNA form, the CDR3 reads TGTGCCAGCAGTTTTTCAACAGGGTACCAGAATGAGCAGTTCTTC. Residues: CASSFSTGYQNEQFF.

This clonotype was seen a few times. The chain couples TRBV5-4 to TRBJ1-5; D ambiguous. This CDR3 region has 13 residues. V gave up 3 bases and J gave up 0 bases, with 4 bases separating them. CDR1 and CDR2 (germline): SGHNT, YYREEE (reference sequence). The CDR3 sequence: CASSSDSNQPQHF. CDR3 DNA sequence: TGTGCCAGCAGCTCCGATAGCAATCAGCCCCAGCATTTT.

This clonotype was counted a few times. The V gene is TRBV5-1, the J gene TRBJ2-1; a possible D gene is TRBD1 (6 bases). The germline gives CDR1 SGHRS, CDR2 YFSETQ. V lost 2 bases to trimming and J lost 7 bases, with 16 bases between them. The CDR3 is 15 amino acids. The CDR3 sequence: CASSLQQGGLNEQFF. DNA for the CDR3: TGCGCCAGCAGCTTACAACAGGGTGGATTGAATGAGCAGTTCTTC.

The chain is built from TRBV28 and TRBJ1-2, with D uncertain. CDR3 length: 12 residues. V gave up 5 bases and J gave up 6 bases, with 10 bases separating them. Per the germline V gene, CDR1 is MDHEN and CDR2 is SYDVKM. The CDR3 region has the DNA TGTGCCAGCAGTCCTCTCTCACATGGCTACACCTTC. Its translation: CASSPLSHGYTF.

This chain uses TRBV24-1 with TRBJ2-5, with 10 bases matching TRBD1. This CDR3 comprises 15 residues. The germline V gene has CDR1 KGHDR and CDR2 SFDVKD. V lost 4 bases and J lost 5; bases outside the gene matches: 6. Here the CDR3 reads CATSDPGQGPETQYF. DNA for the CDR3: TGTGCCACCAGTGACCCGGGACAGGGGCCGGAGACCCAGTACTTC.

In nucleotides, the CDR3 is TGTGCCAGCAGCTTATTTGCGGACACCGGGGAGCTGTTTTTT. Translated: CASSLFADTGELFF. This chain joins TRBV7-3 and TRBJ2-2; D is unclear. With 2 bases removed from V and 3 bases from J, the gap between germline ends came to 7 bases. Germline V gene sequence: CDR1 SGHTA, CDR2 FQGTGA. The CDR3 loop spans 14 amino acids. The whole variable domain, filled in from reference TRBV7-3 and TRBJ2-2, reads GAGVSQTPSNKVTEKGKYVELRCDPISGHTALYWYRQSLGQGPEFLIYFQGTGAADDSGLPNDRFFAVRPEGSVSTLKIQRTERGDSAVYLCASSLFADTGELFFGEGSRLTVL.

The chain recombines TRBV21-1 with TRBJ2-7; the tabulated D call, TRBD1, remains unverified against the DNA. TRBV21-1 is deemed a pseudogene. This CDR3 has 18 residues. The CDR3 sequence is CASSKVRDRHNKEDEQYF. The DNA of the CDR3 is TGTGCCAGCAGCAAAGTTCGGGACAGACATAACAAGGAGGACGAGCAGTACTTC.

This clonotype is medium-sized (0.01 to 0.1%) within its sample. This chain links TRBV27 with TRBJ1-5, with a weak D call TRBD1 (5 bases). The CDR3 consists of 13 residues. CDR1 is MNHEY, CDR2 SMNVEV, per germline (reference sequence). V was trimmed by 5 bases and J by 11 bases, leaving 16 bases between them. CDR3: CASSPFPGTSQHF. The CDR3 DNA reads TGTGCCAGCAGTCCCTTTCCCGGGACTTCCCAGCATTTT.

The CDR3 nucleotides read TGTGCCAGCAGTTTATGGAACCCGGGACAGAGCTCCTACGAGCAGTACTTC. As protein: CASSLWNPGQSSYEQYF. This chain connects TRBV28 to TRBJ2-7; 7 positions match TRBD1. Germline trimming cut 0 bases from V and 0 bases from J; bases unmatched to any gene: 8. The germline CDR1 and CDR2 sequences are MDHEN and SYDVKM. CDR3 length: 17 amino acids.

CDR3 nucleotides: TGCAGTGCTAGTGGAGTAGCGGCCAGATCTAACTCCTACAATGAGCAGTTCTTC. It yields the protein CSASGVAARSNSYNEQFF. The chain has TRBV20-1 and TRBJ2-1, with D tentatively TRBD2 (6 bases). Trimming removed 3 bases at V and 0 bases at J, with 21 bases between. Germline V gives CDR1 DFQATT, CDR2 SNEGSKA (reference sequence). This CDR3 has 18 residues.

This chain uses TRBV5-1 with TRBJ2-3; D tentatively fits TRBD1 or TRBD2 (6 bases each). The CDR3 runs 21 residues. The V gene lost 3 bases and the J gene lost 3 bases, with 32 bases spanning the gap. Germline CDR1 and CDR2: SGHRS and YFSETQ. The CDR3 DNA reads as TGCGCCAGCAGCTCTGGAGGTTCCGGGAGAGGAACAGGGAGGAAGACAGATACGCAGTATTTT. Translated, it gives CASSSGGSGRGTGRKTDTQYF.

This chain uses TRBV3-1 with TRBJ1-1, with TRBD1 as a possible D gene (5 bases). The CDR3 covers 14 residues. Germline V gene sequence: CDR1 LGHDT, CDR2 YNNKEL (reference sequence). Trimming stripped 0 bases from V and 4 bases from J, with 9 bases between. The CDR3 spells CASSQDGGGTEAFF. The CDR3 DNA sequence: TGTGCCAGCAGCCAAGATGGGGGGGGCACTGAAGCTTTCTTT. Supplemented by reference TRBV3-1 and TRBJ1-1, the full variable domain reads DTAVSQTPKYLVTQMGNDKSIKCEQNLGHDTMYWYKQDSKKFLKIMFSYNNKELIINETVPNRFSPKSPDKAHLNLHINSLELGDSAVYFCASSQDGGGTEAFFGQGTRLTVV.

The chain carries TRBV21-1 and TRBJ2-7. TRBV21-1 is a pseudogene locus. The CDR3 totals 16 residues. In nucleotides, the CDR3 is TGTGCCAGCAGCAACGGTTGGCCTTTACCATCCTACGAGCAGTACTTC. Translated: CASSNGWPLPSYEQYF.

V and J are TRBV20-1 and TRBJ2-5; D remains ambiguous. This CDR3 has 13 amino acids. V was shortened by 0 bases and J by 4 bases, with 9 bases between the two germline ends. From germline, CDR1 is DFQATT and CDR2 SNEGSKA (reference sequence). The CDR3 sequence is CSARDFTGETQYF. As DNA, the CDR3 is TGCAGTGCTAGAGATTTCACGGGAGAGACCCAGTACTTC.

The chain joins TRBV7-6 to TRBJ2-7; TRBD1 matches at 9 bases. Trimming at V came to 5 bases and at J to 4 bases, leaving 3 bases not matched to a gene. Germline V gene sequence: CDR1 SGHVS, CDR2 FNYEAQ. The CDR3 has 13 amino acids. CDR3 bases: TGTGCCAGCAGCCGAGACAGGGGGTACGAGCAGTACTTC. This translates into CASSRDRGYEQYF.

This clonotype was picked up a small number of times. This rearrangement joins TRBV15 to TRBJ2-7, with 10 bases aligning to TRBD1. This CDR3 spans 16 amino acids. Trimming at V came to 3 bases and at J to 3 bases, leaving 8 bases not matched to a gene. Germline-derived CDR1 and CDR2 are LNHNV and YYDKDF (reference sequence). DNA for the CDR3: TGTGCCACCAGCAGGAGGACAGGGGGTACCTACTACGAGCAGTACTTC. Encoded protein: CATSRRTGGTYYEQYF.